Only one count was recorded for the clone carrying this T cell receptor beta chain. The antigen is not known. TCRdb's table, derived via immunoSEQ multiplex PCR, lists solely in-frame clones and lacks some. The sample holds approximately 71,000 clones; roughly nine tenths are singletons and the top ten take 2.5% to 3.5%. This entry belongs to a study of cytomegalovirus exposure and HLA in healthy donors. Across the whole study: The platform used for the roughly 120 validation repertoires matched that of the approximately 670 first-cohort repertoires, a later analysis reported. Study-level results: Many donors shared some public TCRs, even though most TCR sequences were rare. In vitro checks showed that a few CMV-associated chains really do target CMV antigens.

The receptor was derived from a man between 18 and 29 years old in good health and CMV-seronegative. The sample consisted of PBMCs.

The CDR3 is CASINTPGHLNQPQHF. The CDR3 DNA reads TGTGCCAGCATCAACACACCCGGACACCTGAATCAGCCCCAGCATTTT. The V call is TRBV28, the J call TRBJ1-5, with D possibly TRBD1 on 5 matching bases. Germline CDR1 reads MDHEN; CDR2 reads SYDVKM. This CDR3 comprises 16 residues. The V end was cut by 7 bases, the J end by 4 bases, with 20 bases between.